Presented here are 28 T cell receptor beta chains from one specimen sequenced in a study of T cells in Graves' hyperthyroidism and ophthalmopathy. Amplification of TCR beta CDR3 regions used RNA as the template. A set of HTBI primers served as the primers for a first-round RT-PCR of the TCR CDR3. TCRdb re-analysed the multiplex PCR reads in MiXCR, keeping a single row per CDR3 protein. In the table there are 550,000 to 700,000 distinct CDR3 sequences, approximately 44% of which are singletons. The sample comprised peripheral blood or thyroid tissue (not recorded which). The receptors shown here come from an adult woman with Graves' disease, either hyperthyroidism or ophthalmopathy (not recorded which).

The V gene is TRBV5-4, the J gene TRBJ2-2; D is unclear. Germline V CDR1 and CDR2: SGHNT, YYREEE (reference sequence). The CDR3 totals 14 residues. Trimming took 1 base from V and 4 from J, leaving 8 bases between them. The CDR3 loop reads CASSLWRSTGELFF. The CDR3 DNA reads TGTGCCAGCAGCTTGTGGCGGAGCACCGGGGAGCTGTTTTTT. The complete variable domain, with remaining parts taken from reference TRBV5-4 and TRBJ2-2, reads ETGVTQSPTHLIKTRGQQVTLRCSSQSGHNTVSWYQQALGQGPQFIFQYYREEENGRGNFPPRFSGLQFPNYSSELNVNALELDDSALYLCASSLWRSTGELFFGEGSRLTVL.

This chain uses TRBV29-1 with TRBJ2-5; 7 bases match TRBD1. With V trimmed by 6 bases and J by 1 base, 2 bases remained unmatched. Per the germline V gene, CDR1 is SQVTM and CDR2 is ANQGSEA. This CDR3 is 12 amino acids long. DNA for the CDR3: TGCAGCGTCGGGACAGTCCAAGAGACCCAGTACTTC. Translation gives CSVGTVQETQYF.

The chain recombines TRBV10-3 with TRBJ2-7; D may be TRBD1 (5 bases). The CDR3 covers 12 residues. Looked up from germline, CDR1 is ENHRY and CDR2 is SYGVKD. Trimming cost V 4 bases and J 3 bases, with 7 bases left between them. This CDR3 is CAISVRGYEQYF. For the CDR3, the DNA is TGTGCCATCAGTGTTAGGGGCTACGAGCAGTACTTC.

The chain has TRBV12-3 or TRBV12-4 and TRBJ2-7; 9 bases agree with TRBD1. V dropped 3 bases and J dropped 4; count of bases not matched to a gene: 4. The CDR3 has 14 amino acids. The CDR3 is CASSFHRGHYEQYF. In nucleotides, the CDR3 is TGTGCCAGCAGTTTTCACAGGGGGCATTACGAGCAGTACTTC.

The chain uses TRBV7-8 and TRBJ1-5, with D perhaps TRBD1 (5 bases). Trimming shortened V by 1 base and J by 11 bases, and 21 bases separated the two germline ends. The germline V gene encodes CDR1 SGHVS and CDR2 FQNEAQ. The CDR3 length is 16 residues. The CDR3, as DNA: TGTGCCAGCAGCTTAGTCCCGGGACTGGATAATGTGGCCCAGCATTTT. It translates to CASSLVPGLDNVAQHF.

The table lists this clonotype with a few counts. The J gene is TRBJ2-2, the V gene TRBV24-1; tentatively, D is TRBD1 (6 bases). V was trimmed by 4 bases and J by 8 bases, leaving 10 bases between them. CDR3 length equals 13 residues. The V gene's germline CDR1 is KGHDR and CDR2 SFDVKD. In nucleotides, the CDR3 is TGTGCCACCAGTGACCCCGGGACAGGGGAGCTGTTTTTT. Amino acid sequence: CATSDPGTGELFF.

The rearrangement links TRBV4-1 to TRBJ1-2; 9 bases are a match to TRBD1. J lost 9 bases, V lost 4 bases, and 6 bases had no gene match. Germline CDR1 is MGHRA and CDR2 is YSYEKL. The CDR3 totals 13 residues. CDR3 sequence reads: CASSPGTGFSYTF. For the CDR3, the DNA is TGCGCCAGCAGCCCTGGGACAGGGTTCAGCTACACCTTC.

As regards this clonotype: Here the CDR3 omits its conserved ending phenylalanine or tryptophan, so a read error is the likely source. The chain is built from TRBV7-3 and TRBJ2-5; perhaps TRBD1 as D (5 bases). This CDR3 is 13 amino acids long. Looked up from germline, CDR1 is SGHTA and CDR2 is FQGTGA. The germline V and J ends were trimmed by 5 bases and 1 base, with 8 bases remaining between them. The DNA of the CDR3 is TGTGCCAGCAGCCAGGGCCTCCAAGAGACCCAGTACCTC. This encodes CASSQGLQETQYL.

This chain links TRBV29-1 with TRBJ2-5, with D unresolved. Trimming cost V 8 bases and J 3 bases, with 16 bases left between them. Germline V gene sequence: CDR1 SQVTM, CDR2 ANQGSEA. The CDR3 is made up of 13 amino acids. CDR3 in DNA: TGCAGCAGTCGAGAGACTCATAAAGAGACCCAGTACTTC. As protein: CSSRETHKETQYF.

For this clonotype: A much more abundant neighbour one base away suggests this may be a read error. The CDR3 DNA follows: TGTGCCAGCAGCTTAGGCCCGACACTTGAAAAACTGGTTTTT. This codes for CASSLGPTLEKLVF. This sequence joins TRBV11-2 and TRBJ1-4; D is uncertain. Looked up from germline, CDR1 is SGHAT and CDR2 is FQNNGV. There are 14 residues in the CDR3.

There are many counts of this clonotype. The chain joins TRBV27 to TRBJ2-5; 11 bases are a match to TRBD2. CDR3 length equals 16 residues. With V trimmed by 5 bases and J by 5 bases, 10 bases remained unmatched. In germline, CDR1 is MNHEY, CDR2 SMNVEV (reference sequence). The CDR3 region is CASSHETSGSGETQYF. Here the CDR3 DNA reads TGTGCCAGCAGTCATGAAACTAGCGGGAGCGGCGAGACCCAGTACTTC.

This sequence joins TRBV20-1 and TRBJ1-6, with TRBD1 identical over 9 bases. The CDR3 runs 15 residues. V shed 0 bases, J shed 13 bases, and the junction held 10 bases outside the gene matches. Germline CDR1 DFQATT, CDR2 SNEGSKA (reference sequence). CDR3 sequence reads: CSARERDRESQPLHF. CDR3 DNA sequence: TGCAGTGCTAGAGAGCGGGACAGGGAAAGTCAGCCCCTCCACTTT.

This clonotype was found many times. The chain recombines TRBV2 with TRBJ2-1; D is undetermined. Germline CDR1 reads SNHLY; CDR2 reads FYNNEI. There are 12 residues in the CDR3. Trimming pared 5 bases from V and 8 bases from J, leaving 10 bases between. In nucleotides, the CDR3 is TGTGCCAGCAGTTCTGGCCAGGATGAGCAGTTCTTC. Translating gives CASSSGQDEQFF.

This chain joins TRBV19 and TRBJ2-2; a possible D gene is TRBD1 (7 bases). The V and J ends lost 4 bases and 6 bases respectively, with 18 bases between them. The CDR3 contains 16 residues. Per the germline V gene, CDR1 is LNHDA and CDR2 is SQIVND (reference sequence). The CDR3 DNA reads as TGTGCCAGTAGTACATGGACAGGCCGCGGGGCCGGGGAGCTGTTTTTT. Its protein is CASSTWTGRGAGELFF.

This CDR3 reads CASSRGSGNTF. CDR3 DNA: TGTGCCAGCAGCAGGGGGTCTGGAAACACCTTC. V is TRBV7-3 and J is TRBJ1-2; a possible D gene is TRBD1 (6 bases). V dropped 5 bases and J dropped 12 bases, with 13 bases sitting between them. CDR1 and CDR2 (germline): SGHTA, FQGTGA. This CDR3 spans 11 amino acids.

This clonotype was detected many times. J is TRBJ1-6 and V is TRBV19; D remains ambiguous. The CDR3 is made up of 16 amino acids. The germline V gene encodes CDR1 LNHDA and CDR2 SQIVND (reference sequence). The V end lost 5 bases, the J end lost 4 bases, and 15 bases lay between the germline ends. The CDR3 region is CASSGRLDAYNSPLHF. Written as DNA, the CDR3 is TGTGCCAGTAGTGGCAGGCTGGACGCGTATAATTCACCCCTCCACTTT.

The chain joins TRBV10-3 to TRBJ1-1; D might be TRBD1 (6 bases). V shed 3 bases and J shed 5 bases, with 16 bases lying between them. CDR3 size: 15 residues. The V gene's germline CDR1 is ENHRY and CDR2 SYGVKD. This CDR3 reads CAISEQSLGATEAFF. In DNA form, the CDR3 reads TGTGCCATCAGTGAACAGTCCTTGGGGGCGACTGAAGCTTTCTTT.

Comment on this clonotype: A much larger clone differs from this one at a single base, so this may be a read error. CDR3: CSARDRSSYNSPLHF. The CDR3, as DNA: TGCAGTGCTAGAGATCGGAGCTCCTATAATTCACCCCTCCACTTT. The J gene is TRBJ1-6, the V gene TRBV20-1; no firm D call. CDR3 length: 15 residues. The germline V gene encodes CDR1 DFQATT and CDR2 SNEGSKA (reference sequence). V lost 0 bases to trimming and J lost 0 bases, with 6 bases between them.

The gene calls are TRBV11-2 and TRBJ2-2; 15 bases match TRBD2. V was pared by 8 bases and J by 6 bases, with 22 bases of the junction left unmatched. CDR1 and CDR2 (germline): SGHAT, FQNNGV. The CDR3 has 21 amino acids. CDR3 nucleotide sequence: TGTGCCAGCTACCGGTTGCGAGGGACTAGCGGGAGGCCGGGAACTTCCGGGGAGCTGTTTTTT. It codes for CASYRLRGTSGRPGTSGELFF.

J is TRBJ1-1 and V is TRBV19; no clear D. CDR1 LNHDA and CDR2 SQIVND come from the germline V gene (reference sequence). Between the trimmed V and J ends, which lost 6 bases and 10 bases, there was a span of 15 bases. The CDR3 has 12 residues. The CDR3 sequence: CASRKEGHGAFF. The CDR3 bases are TGTGCCAGTAGGAAGGAGGGTCACGGAGCTTTCTTT.

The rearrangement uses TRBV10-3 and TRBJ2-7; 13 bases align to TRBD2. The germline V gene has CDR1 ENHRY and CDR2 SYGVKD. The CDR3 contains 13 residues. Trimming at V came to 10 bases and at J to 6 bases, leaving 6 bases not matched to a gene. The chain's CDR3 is CATGLAGVFEQYF. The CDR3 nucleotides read TGTGCCACCGGACTAGCGGGAGTGTTCGAGCAGTACTTC.

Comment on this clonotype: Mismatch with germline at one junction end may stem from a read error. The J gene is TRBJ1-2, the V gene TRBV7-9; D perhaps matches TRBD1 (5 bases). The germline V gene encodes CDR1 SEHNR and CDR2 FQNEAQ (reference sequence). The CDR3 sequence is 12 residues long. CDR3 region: CASSIPGRESAF. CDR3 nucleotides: TGTGCCAGCAGCATCCCGGGACGGGAATCGGCCTTC. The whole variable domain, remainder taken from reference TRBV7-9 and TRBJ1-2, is DTGVSQNPRHKITKRGQNVTFRCDPISEHNRLYWYRQTLGQGPEFLTYFQNEAQLEKSRLLSDRFSAERPKGSFSTLEIQRTEQGDSAMYLCASSIPGRESAFGSGTRLTVV.

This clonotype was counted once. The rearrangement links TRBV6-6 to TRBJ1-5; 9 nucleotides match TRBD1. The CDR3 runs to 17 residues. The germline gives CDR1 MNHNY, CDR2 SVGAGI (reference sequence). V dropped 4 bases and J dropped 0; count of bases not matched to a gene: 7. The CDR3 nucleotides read TGTGCCAGCAGTTCCCCAGGGACAGGGCATAGCAATCAGCCCCAGCATTTT. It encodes CASSSPGTGHSNQPQHF.

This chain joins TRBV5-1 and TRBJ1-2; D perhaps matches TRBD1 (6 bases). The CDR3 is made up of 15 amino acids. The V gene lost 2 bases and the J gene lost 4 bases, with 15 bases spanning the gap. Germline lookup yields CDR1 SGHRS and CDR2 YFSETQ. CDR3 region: CASSFGQSTIYGYTF. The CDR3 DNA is TGCGCCAGCAGCTTTGGACAGAGCACGATCTATGGCTACACCTTC.

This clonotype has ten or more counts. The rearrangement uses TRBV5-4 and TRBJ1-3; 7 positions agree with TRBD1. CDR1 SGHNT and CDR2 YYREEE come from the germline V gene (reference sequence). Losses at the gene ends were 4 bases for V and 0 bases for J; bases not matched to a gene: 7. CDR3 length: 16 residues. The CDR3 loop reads CASSRGQPDSGNTIYF. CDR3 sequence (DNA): TGTGCCAGCAGCAGGGGACAGCCAGACTCTGGAAACACCATATATTTT. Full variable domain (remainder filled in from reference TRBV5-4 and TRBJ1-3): ETGVTQSPTHLIKTRGQQVTLRCSSQSGHNTVSWYQQALGQGPQFIFQYYREEENGRGNFPPRFSGLQFPNYSSELNVNALELDDSALYLCASSRGQPDSGNTIYFGEGSWLTVV.

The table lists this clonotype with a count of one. CDR3 bases: TGTGCCATCAGCCCAGGACAGGGCGACACTGAAGCTTTCTTT. Its translation: CAISPGQGDTEAFF. The V gene is TRBV10-3, the J gene TRBJ1-1; 8 bases align to TRBD1. Germline-derived CDR1 and CDR2 are ENHRY and SYGVKD. V shed 6 bases, J shed 3 bases, and the junction held 6 bases outside the gene matches. The CDR3 is 14 residues long.

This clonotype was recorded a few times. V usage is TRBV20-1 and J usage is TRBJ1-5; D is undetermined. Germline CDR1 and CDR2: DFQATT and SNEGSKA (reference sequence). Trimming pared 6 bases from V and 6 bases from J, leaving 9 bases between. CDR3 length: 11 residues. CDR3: CSARSSQPQHF. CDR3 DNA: TGCAGTGCCAGGTCGAGTCAGCCCCAGCATTTT.

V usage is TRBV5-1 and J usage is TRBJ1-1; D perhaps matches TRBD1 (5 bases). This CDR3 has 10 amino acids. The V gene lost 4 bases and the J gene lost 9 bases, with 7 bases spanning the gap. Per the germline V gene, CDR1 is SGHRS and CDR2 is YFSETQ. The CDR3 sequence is CASSPGKAFF. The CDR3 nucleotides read TGCGCCAGCAGCCCAGGGAAAGCTTTCTTT.